The rows below give T cell receptor beta chains drawn from one sample of a study of shared clonotypes between healthy human individuals. The table came from immunoSEQ multiplex PCR; TCRdb's copy has only in-frame clones and leaves some out. Among fewer than 850,000 clones listed, 90% were seen once. Source material: memory CD8+ T cells from PBMCs. The receptors originated from a man younger than 30 in good health. Some clones in this sample may be carry-over from other donors' samples. Both conserved end residues are part of each CDR3. Fields, in order: J gene, V gene, clone size, D gene, CDR3 length, CDR3 DNA, CDR3 protein. A D gene is named only where the DNA matches it firmly. Not all rows give a size; the values are once, few, many and, for expanded clones, a class.

j_call: TRBJ2-3; v_call: TRBV4-1; clone_size: NA; d_call: NA; cdr3_length: 16; cdr3_nt: TGCGCCAGCAGCCAAGATCGGGACCCAAGTAGGGATACGCAGTATTTT; cdr3_aa: CASSQDRDPSRDTQYF
j_call: TRBJ2-5; v_call: TRBV9; clone_size: once; d_call: TRBD1; cdr3_length: 14; cdr3_nt: TGTGCCAGCAGCGTAGGAGGGGGCCCAGAGACCCAGTACTTC; cdr3_aa: CASSVGGGPETQYF
j_call: TRBJ2-5; v_call: TRBV4-3; clone_size: NA; d_call: NA; cdr3_length: 15; cdr3_nt: TGCGCCAGCAGCCAAGCCCTGCTACCACAAGAGACCCAGTACTTC; cdr3_aa: CASSQALLPQETQYF
j_call: TRBJ2-2; v_call: TRBV5-6; clone_size: NA; d_call: TRBD1; cdr3_length: 19; cdr3_nt: TGTGCCAGCAGCTCACCAAGGGGACAGGGGGCCAGAAACACCGGGGAGCTGTTTTTT; cdr3_aa: CASSSPRGQGARNTGELFF
j_call: TRBJ2-2; v_call: TRBV11-2; clone_size: NA; d_call: NA; cdr3_length: 16; cdr3_nt: TGTGCCAGCAGCTTAGGGGTCCGGTTCATCTCCGGGGAGCTGTTTTTT; cdr3_aa: CASSLGVRFISGELFF
j_call: TRBJ1-4; v_call: TRBV7-9; clone_size: NA; d_call: TRBD1; cdr3_length: 18; cdr3_nt: TGTGCCAGCAGCTCCTTCGGGGACAGGGACAGGACTAATGAAAAACTGTTTTTT; cdr3_aa: CASSSFGDRDRTNEKLFF
j_call: TRBJ2-7; v_call: TRBV29-1; clone_size: NA; d_call: TRBD1; cdr3_length: 13; cdr3_nt: TGCAGCGTTGGGACAGGGGATACCTACGAGCAGTACTTC; cdr3_aa: CSVGTGDTYEQYF
j_call: TRBJ2-1; v_call: TRBV10-3; clone_size: once; d_call: TRBD2; cdr3_length: 13; cdr3_nt: TGTGCCATCAGTGGGACTAGCTTTAATGAGCAGTTCTTC; cdr3_aa: CAISGTSFNEQFF
j_call: TRBJ2-5; v_call: TRBV18; clone_size: NA; d_call: NA; cdr3_length: 18; cdr3_nt: TGTGCCAGCTCACCACCGAGGGGGGGTGAGAGGGGCTCCGAGACCCAGTACTTC; cdr3_aa: CASSPPRGGERGSETQYF
j_call: TRBJ2-7; v_call: TRBV5-6; clone_size: NA; d_call: TRBD2; cdr3_length: 15; cdr3_nt: TGTGCCAGCAGCTTGCTAGCGGGCCCACCGGGGGAGCAGTACTTC; cdr3_aa: CASSLLAGPPGEQYF
j_call: TRBJ2-5; v_call: TRBV6-5; clone_size: once; d_call: NA; cdr3_length: 14; cdr3_nt: TGTGCCAGCACTGGAGGGCCAAAAGGGGAGACCCAGTACTTC; cdr3_aa: CASTGGPKGETQYF
j_call: TRBJ2-7; v_call: TRBV5-6; clone_size: NA; d_call: NA; cdr3_length: 12; cdr3_nt: TGTGCCAGCAGCTCGTACTCCTACGAGCAGTACTTC; cdr3_aa: CASSSYSYEQYF
j_call: TRBJ1-4; v_call: TRBV27; clone_size: NA; d_call: NA; cdr3_length: 15; cdr3_nt: TGTGCCAGCAGTCCCTATCTGGCAACTAATGAAAAACTGTTTTTT; cdr3_aa: CASSPYLATNEKLFF
j_call: TRBJ1-1; v_call: TRBV28; clone_size: once; d_call: NA; cdr3_length: 15; cdr3_nt: TGTGCCAGCACCCGGCCCCGGGAAAAAGGAAGTGAAGCTTTCTTT; cdr3_aa: CASTRPREKGSEAFF
j_call: TRBJ2-3; v_call: TRBV6-5; clone_size: NA; d_call: NA; cdr3_length: 12; cdr3_nt: TGTGCCAGCGCCACTAACACGTATACGCAGTATTTT; cdr3_aa: CASATNTYTQYF
j_call: TRBJ1-1; v_call: TRBV7-9; clone_size: few; d_call: NA; cdr3_length: 12; cdr3_nt: TGTGCCAGCAGCTTATCTATTTCGGAAGCTTTCTTT; cdr3_aa: CASSLSISEAFF
j_call: TRBJ2-1; v_call: TRBV6-1; clone_size: NA; d_call: TRBD1; cdr3_length: 15; cdr3_nt: TGTGCCAGCAGTGAACGGGACAGATTCTACAATGAGCAGTTCTTC; cdr3_aa: CASSERDRFYNEQFF
j_call: TRBJ2-2; v_call: TRBV27; clone_size: NA; d_call: NA; cdr3_length: 17; cdr3_nt: TGTGCCAGCAGTTTCCCAGACTACCGGCTCTATCTCGGGGAGCTGTTTTTT; cdr3_aa: CASSFPDYRLYLGELFF
j_call: TRBJ2-5; v_call: TRBV10-1; clone_size: NA; d_call: TRBD1; cdr3_length: 15; cdr3_nt: TGCGCCAGCAGTGAGGGCACAGGGGCGGTGGAGACCCAGTACTTC; cdr3_aa: CASSEGTGAVETQYF
j_call: TRBJ2-7; v_call: TRBV11-2; clone_size: NA; d_call: TRBD2; cdr3_length: 16; cdr3_nt: TGTGCCAGCAGCTTAGAAACTAGCGGACACTCCTACGAGCAGTACTTC; cdr3_aa: CASSLETSGHSYEQYF
j_call: TRBJ2-5; v_call: TRBV7-8; clone_size: NA; d_call: NA; cdr3_length: 16; cdr3_nt: TGTGCCAGCAGCTTATACGTTACGGATAGCCAAGAGACCCAGTACTTC; cdr3_aa: CASSLYVTDSQETQYF
j_call: TRBJ2-1; v_call: TRBV4-3; clone_size: NA; d_call: NA; cdr3_length: 18; cdr3_nt: TGCGCCAGCAGCCGACTCATGGGGCCAGAATCGGAGTACAATGAGCAGTTCTTC; cdr3_aa: CASSRLMGPESEYNEQFF
j_call: TRBJ1-5; v_call: TRBV10-2; clone_size: NA; d_call: NA; cdr3_length: 14; cdr3_nt: TGCGCCAGCAGTGAGTTAGGGTTTAATCAGCCCCAGCATTTT; cdr3_aa: CASSELGFNQPQHF
j_call: TRBJ1-5; v_call: TRBV4-2; clone_size: NA; d_call: NA; cdr3_length: 12; cdr3_nt: TGTGCCAGCAGCCAAGGGAGTCAGCCCCAGCATTTT; cdr3_aa: CASSQGSQPQHF
j_call: TRBJ2-7; v_call: TRBV5-1; clone_size: NA; d_call: NA; cdr3_length: 12; cdr3_nt: TGCGCCAGCAGCCCCAACCACTACGAGCAGTACTTC; cdr3_aa: CASSPNHYEQYF
j_call: TRBJ1-1; v_call: TRBV7-9; clone_size: NA; d_call: NA; cdr3_length: 15; cdr3_nt: TGTGCCAGCAGCAGGCAGACGAGCTTGAACACTGAAGCTTTCTTT; cdr3_aa: CASSRQTSLNTEAFF
j_call: TRBJ2-7; v_call: TRBV5-4; clone_size: once; d_call: TRBD1; cdr3_length: 18; cdr3_nt: TGTGCCAGCAGCGCCCCCGGGACAGGGGGCTGGGTCCCCTACGAGCAGTACTTC; cdr3_aa: CASSAPGTGGWVPYEQYF
j_call: TRBJ2-2; v_call: TRBV7-6; clone_size: NA; d_call: NA; cdr3_length: 17; cdr3_nt: TGTGCCAGCAGCTTAGCGCGCGGATTATGGGACACCGGGGAGCTGTTTTTT; cdr3_aa: CASSLARGLWDTGELFF
j_call: TRBJ1-2; v_call: TRBV28; clone_size: NA; d_call: NA; cdr3_length: 11; cdr3_nt: TGTGCCAGCCGTCCCCGTGATGGCTACACCTTC; cdr3_aa: CASRPRDGYTF
j_call: TRBJ2-7; v_call: TRBV6-5; clone_size: NA; d_call: NA; cdr3_length: 14; cdr3_nt: TGTGCCAGCAGCCCGGGGCCTCCGCCCTACGAGCAGTACTTC; cdr3_aa: CASSPGPPPYEQYF
j_call: TRBJ2-2; v_call: TRBV5-1; clone_size: NA; d_call: NA; cdr3_length: 15; cdr3_nt: TGCGCCAGCAGCCACGGTACAACAGCTCCCGGGGAGCTGTTTTTT; cdr3_aa: CASSHGTTAPGELFF
j_call: TRBJ1-1; v_call: TRBV6-1; clone_size: few; d_call: NA; cdr3_length: 14; cdr3_nt: TGTGCCAGCGAGGGAGGTTGGGGTGGCACTGAAGCTTTCTTT; cdr3_aa: CASEGGWGGTEAFF
j_call: TRBJ2-3; v_call: TRBV10-3; clone_size: NA; d_call: NA; cdr3_length: 16; cdr3_nt: TGTGCCATCAGGACTAACATTGTGGAAAGCACAGATACGCAGTATTTT; cdr3_aa: CAIRTNIVESTDTQYF
j_call: TRBJ2-2; v_call: TRBV6-5; clone_size: NA; d_call: NA; cdr3_length: 12; cdr3_nt: TGTGCCAGCGAACTGAACACCGGGGAGCTGTTTTTT; cdr3_aa: CASELNTGELFF
j_call: TRBJ2-5; v_call: TRBV6-1; clone_size: NA; d_call: TRBD2; cdr3_length: 15; cdr3_nt: TGTGCCAGCAGTGAAACGGCGGGAGTGCATGAGACCCAGTACTTC; cdr3_aa: CASSETAGVHETQYF
j_call: TRBJ2-7; v_call: TRBV27; clone_size: NA; d_call: NA; cdr3_length: 16; cdr3_nt: TGTGCCAGCAGTTTAATTCTGGGACAAGGACCTTACGAGCAGTACTTC; cdr3_aa: CASSLILGQGPYEQYF
j_call: TRBJ2-5; v_call: TRBV30; clone_size: NA; d_call: NA; cdr3_length: 13; cdr3_nt: TGTGCCTGGAGTCGTGCAGGTCAGGAGACCCAGTACTTC; cdr3_aa: CAWSRAGQETQYF
j_call: TRBJ2-7; v_call: TRBV27; clone_size: NA; d_call: NA; cdr3_length: 11; cdr3_nt: TGTGCCACGGCCTTCGGGTTCGAGCAGTACTTC; cdr3_aa: CATAFGFEQYF
j_call: TRBJ1-5; v_call: TRBV2; clone_size: NA; d_call: NA; cdr3_length: 16; cdr3_nt: TGTGCCAGCAGTTTACAGGGAGTATCGTTTGCTCAGCCCCAGCATTTT; cdr3_aa: CASSLQGVSFAQPQHF
j_call: TRBJ1-5; v_call: TRBV13; clone_size: NA; d_call: TRBD1; cdr3_length: 12; cdr3_nt: TGTGCCAGCAGCTCAGGGGGTCAGCCCCAGCATTTT; cdr3_aa: CASSSGGQPQHF
j_call: TRBJ1-2; v_call: TRBV4-1; clone_size: NA; d_call: TRBD1; cdr3_length: 16; cdr3_nt: TGCGCCAGCAGCCAGGATCTCGGGACAGCTAACTATGGCTACACCTTC; cdr3_aa: CASSQDLGTANYGYTF
j_call: TRBJ1-1; v_call: TRBV6-1; clone_size: few; d_call: NA; cdr3_length: 13; cdr3_nt: TGTGCCAGCAGTGAAATACGGAACACTGAAGCTTTCTTT; cdr3_aa: CASSEIRNTEAFF
j_call: TRBJ1-5; v_call: TRBV6-1; clone_size: NA; d_call: NA; cdr3_length: 16; cdr3_nt: TGTGCCAGCAGTGAATGGGCCTCCAGCGGAGCTCAGCCCCAGCATTTT; cdr3_aa: CASSEWASSGAQPQHF
j_call: TRBJ2-7; v_call: TRBV4-1; clone_size: NA; d_call: NA; cdr3_length: 15; cdr3_nt: TGCGCCAGCCGCCCGGGACTGAACCCCTCCTACGAGCAGTACTTC; cdr3_aa: CASRPGLNPSYEQYF
j_call: TRBJ2-7; v_call: TRBV2; clone_size: NA; d_call: TRBD2; cdr3_length: 16; cdr3_nt: TGTGCCAGCAACCCAGGACCTAGCGGGACGACCTACGAGCAGTACTTC; cdr3_aa: CASNPGPSGTTYEQYF
j_call: TRBJ1-2; v_call: TRBV28; clone_size: few; d_call: TRBD1; cdr3_length: 16; cdr3_nt: TGTGCCAGCAGTCTCCTTCGGGGACAGGGGGTTTCGGGCTACACCTTC; cdr3_aa: CASSLLRGQGVSGYTF